What follows describes a single T cell receptor beta chain. TCRdb's table, derived via immunoSEQ multiplex PCR, lists solely in-frame clones and lacks some. The repertoire has 2,600 or so clones, 22% of them found once; the top ten carry 16%. Indicated treatment: randomized to nivolumab then ipilimumab (arm A) or the reverse (arm B). None of the patients previously received DNA-damaging chemotherapy. The data were obtained in a study of sequential checkpoint blockade in melanoma. Study at large: Matched biopsies came pretreatment and at week 13 for approximately 20 patients.

V shed 6 bases and J shed 4 bases, with 14 bases lying between them. The CDR3 covers 14 residues. The germline gives CDR1 LNHDA, CDR2 SQIVND (reference sequence). The sample consisted of tumor tissue (inferred from file names), taken from a patient given nivolumab and ipilimumab in sequence. This clonotype was obtained from a human donor with melanoma. V and J are TRBV19 and TRBJ2-3; D might be TRBD1 or TRBD2, each matching 5 bases. CDR3 nucleotides: TGTGCCAGTAGGGAACAGGAGGTGGCAGATACGCAGTATTTT. Translating gives CASREQEVADTQYF.